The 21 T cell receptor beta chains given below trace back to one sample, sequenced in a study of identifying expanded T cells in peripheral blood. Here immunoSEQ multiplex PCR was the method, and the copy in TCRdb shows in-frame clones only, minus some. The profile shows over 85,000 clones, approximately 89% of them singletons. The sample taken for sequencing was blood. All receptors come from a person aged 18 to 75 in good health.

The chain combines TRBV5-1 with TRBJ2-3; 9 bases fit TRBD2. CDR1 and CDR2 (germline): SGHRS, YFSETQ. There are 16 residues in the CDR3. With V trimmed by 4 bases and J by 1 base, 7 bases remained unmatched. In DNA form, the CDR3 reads TGCGCCAGCAGCCTCGCGGGGGGGCTAGGCACAGATACGCAGTATTTT. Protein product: CASSLAGGLGTDTQYF.

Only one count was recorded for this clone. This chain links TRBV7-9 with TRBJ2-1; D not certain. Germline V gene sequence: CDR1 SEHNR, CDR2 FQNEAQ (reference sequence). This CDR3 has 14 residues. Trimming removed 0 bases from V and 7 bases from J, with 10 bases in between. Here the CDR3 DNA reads TGTGCCAGCAGCTTAGCGAGGAACCGGAATGAGCAGTTCTTC. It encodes CASSLARNRNEQFF.

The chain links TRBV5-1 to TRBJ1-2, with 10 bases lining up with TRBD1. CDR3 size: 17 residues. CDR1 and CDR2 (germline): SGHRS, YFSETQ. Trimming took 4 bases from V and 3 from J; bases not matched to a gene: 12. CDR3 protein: CASSPNPGQGTDYGYTF. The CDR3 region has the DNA TGCGCCAGCAGCCCGAACCCGGGACAGGGGACGGACTATGGCTACACCTTC.

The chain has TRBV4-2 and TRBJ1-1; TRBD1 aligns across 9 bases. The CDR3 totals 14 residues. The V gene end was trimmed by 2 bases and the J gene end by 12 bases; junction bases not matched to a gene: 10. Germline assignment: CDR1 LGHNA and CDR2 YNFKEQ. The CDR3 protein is CASSQPGQGTATFF. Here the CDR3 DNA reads TGTGCCAGCAGCCAACCGGGACAGGGCACGGCGACTTTCTTT.

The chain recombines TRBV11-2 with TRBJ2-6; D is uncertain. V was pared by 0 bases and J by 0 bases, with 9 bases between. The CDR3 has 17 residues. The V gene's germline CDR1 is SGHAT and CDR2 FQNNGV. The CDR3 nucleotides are TGTGCCAGCAGCTTAGACGGCGGAGCCTCTGGGGCCAACGTCCTGACTTTC. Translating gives CASSLDGGASGANVLTF.

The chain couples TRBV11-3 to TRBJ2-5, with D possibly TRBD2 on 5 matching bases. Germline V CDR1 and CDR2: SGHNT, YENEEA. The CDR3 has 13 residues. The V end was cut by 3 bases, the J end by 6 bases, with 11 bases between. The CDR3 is CASSFIGGQTQYF. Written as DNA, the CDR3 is TGTGCCAGCAGCTTTATTGGCGGGCAGACCCAGTACTTC.

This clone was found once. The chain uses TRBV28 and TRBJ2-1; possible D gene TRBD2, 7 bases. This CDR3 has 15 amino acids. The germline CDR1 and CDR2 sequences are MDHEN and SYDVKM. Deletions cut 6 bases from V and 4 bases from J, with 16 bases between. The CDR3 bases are TGTGCCAGCAGCACGGGGGCGGGAGAGTACAATGAGCAGTTCTTC. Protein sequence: CASSTGAGEYNEQFF.

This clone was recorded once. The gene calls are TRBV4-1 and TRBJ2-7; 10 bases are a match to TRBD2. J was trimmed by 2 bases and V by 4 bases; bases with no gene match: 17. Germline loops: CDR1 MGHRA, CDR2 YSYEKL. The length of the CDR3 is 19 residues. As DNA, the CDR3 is TGCGCCAGCAGCCTCCTCATGGGTCCGGGACTAGCGAAACCCTACGAGCAGTACTTC. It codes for CASSLLMGPGLAKPYEQYF.

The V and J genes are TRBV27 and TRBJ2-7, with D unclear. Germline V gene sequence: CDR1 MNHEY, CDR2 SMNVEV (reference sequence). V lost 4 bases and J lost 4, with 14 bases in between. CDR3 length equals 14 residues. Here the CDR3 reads CASSSTDGRYEQYF. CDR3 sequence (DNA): TGTGCCAGCAGTTCGACGGACGGTAGATACGAGCAGTACTTC.

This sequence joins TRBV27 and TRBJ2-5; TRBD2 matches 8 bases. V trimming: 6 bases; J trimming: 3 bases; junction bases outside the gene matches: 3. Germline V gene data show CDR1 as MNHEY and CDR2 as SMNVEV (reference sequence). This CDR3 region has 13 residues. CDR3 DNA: TGTGCCAGCAGCCCGGGACTAGAAGAGACCCAGTACTTC. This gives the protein CASSPGLEETQYF.

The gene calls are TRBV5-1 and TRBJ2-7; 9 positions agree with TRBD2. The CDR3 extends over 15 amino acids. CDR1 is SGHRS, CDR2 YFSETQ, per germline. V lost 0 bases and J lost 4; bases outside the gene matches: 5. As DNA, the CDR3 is TGCGCCAGCAGCTTGGTCCTAGCGGGGTCTTACGAGCAGTACTTC. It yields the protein CASSLVLAGSYEQYF.

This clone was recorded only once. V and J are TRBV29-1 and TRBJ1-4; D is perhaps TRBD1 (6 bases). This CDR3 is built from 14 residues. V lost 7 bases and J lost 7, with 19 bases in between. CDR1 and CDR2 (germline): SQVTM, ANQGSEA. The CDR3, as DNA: TGCAGCGCCATGAGGGGGGGGGAAAGTGAAAAACTGTTTTTT. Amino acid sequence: CSAMRGGESEKLFF. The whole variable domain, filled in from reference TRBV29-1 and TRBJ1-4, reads SAVISQKPSRDICQRGTSLTIQCQVDSQVTMMFWYRQQPGQSLTLIATANQGSEATYESGFVIDKFPISRPNLTFSTLTVSNMSPEDSSIYLCSAMRGGESEKLFFGSGTQLSVL.

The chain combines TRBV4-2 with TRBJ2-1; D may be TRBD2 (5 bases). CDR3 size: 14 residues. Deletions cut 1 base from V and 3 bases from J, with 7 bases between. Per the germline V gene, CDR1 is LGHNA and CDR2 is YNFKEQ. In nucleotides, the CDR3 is TGTGCCAGCAGCCAAGCCCGGGACTACAATGAGCAGTTCTTC. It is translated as CASSQARDYNEQFF.

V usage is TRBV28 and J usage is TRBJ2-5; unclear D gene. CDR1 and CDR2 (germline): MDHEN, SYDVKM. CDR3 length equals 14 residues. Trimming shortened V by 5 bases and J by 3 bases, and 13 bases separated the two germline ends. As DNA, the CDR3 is TGTGCCAGCAGTCCCCTTTGGGTTGAAGAGACCCAGTACTTC. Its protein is CASSPLWVEETQYF.

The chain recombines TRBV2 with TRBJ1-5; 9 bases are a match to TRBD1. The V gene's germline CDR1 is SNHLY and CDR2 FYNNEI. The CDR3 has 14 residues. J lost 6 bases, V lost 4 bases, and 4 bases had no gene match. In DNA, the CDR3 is TGTGCCAGCAGTGGAGGGACAGGGTCTCAGCCCCAGCATTTT. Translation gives CASSGGTGSQPQHF.

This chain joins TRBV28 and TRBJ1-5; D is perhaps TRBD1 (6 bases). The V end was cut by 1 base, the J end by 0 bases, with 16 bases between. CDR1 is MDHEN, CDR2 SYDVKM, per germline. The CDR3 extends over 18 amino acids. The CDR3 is CASSLSTGQPNSNQPQHF. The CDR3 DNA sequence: TGTGCCAGCAGTTTATCTACTGGACAGCCAAATAGCAATCAGCCCCAGCATTTT. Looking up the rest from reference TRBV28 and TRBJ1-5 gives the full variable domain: DVKVTQSSRYLVKRTGEKVFLECVQDMDHENMFWYRQDPGLGLRLIYFSYDVKMKEKGDIPEGYSVSREKKERFSLILESASTNQTSMYLCASSLSTGQPNSNQPQHFGDGTRLSIL.

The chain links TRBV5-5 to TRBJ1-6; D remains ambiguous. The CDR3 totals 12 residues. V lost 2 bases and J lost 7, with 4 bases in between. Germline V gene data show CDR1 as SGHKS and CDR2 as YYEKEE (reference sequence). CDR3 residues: CASSFDNSPLHF. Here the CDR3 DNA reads TGTGCCAGCAGCTTCGACAATTCACCCCTCCACTTT.

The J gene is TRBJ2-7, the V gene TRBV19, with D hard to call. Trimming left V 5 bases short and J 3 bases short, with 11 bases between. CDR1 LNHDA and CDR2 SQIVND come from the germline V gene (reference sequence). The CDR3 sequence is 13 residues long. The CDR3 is CASSLPGIYEQYF. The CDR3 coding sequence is TGTGCCAGTAGTTTACCCGGTATCTACGAGCAGTACTTC.

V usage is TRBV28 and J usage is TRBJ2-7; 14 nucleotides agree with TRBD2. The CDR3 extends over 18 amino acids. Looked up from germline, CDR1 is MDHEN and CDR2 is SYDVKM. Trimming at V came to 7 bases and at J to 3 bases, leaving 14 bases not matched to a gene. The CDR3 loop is CASNRMEGLAGGGYEQYF. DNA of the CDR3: TGTGCCAGCAACCGAATGGAAGGACTAGCGGGAGGAGGCTACGAGCAGTACTTC. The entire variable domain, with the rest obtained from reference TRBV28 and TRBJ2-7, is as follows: DVKVTQSSRYLVKRTGEKVFLECVQDMDHENMFWYRQDPGLGLRLIYFSYDVKMKEKGDIPEGYSVSREKKERFSLILESASTNQTSMYLCASNRMEGLAGGGYEQYFGPGTRLTVT.

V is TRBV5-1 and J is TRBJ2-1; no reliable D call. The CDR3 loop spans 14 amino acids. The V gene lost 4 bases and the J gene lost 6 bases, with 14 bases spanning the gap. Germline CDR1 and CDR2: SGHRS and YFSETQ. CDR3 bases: TGCGCCAGCAGCACCGGGTGGGAACCCAATGAGCAGTTCTTC. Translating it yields CASSTGWEPNEQFF.

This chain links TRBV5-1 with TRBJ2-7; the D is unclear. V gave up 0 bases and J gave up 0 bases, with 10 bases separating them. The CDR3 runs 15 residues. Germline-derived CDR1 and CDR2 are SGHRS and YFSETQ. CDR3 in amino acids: CASSLETASSYEQYF. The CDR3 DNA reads TGCGCCAGCAGCTTGGAGACCGCGAGCTCCTACGAGCAGTACTTC.